Listed below are T cell receptor beta chains from one sample, sequenced in a study of CD4 T cells in relation to SARS-CoV-2 and coronaviruses. For these receptors, no antigen is known. Produced via immunoSEQ multiplex PCR; TCRdb's table is partial and in-frame only. The table includes around 20,000 clones, under 70% detected once. The sample taken for sequencing was CD4+ T cells from PBMCs, cultured in vitro. All receptors derive from a human donor in good health. Each CDR3 is given with its conserved first and last residue. The D gene is left open where the match is weak. Where a row states a size, it is once, few, many or the class of an expanded clone; other rows omit it.

len: 12; j_gene: TRBJ1-2; abundance: once; v_gene: TRBV9; d_gene: NA; CDR3aa: CASSGWTNGYTF; CDR3nt: TGTGCCAGCAGCGGATGGACAAATGGCTACACCTTC
len: 16; j_gene: TRBJ2-7; abundance: NA; v_gene: TRBV10-3; d_gene: TRBD1; CDR3aa: CAISGPDRGHGYEQYF; CDR3nt: TGTGCCATCAGTGGACCGGACAGGGGGCATGGCTACGAGCAGTACTTC
len: 14; j_gene: TRBJ1-1; abundance: NA; v_gene: TRBV12-1; d_gene: NA; CDR3aa: CASSFAKKMGRAFF; CDR3nt: TGTGCCAGCAGCTTTGCGAAGAAGATGGGTCGGGCTTTCTTT
len: 16; j_gene: TRBJ2-2; abundance: NA; v_gene: TRBV7-2; d_gene: TRBD1; CDR3aa: CASSYTPDREAGELFF; CDR3nt: TGTGCCAGCAGCTACACCCCGGACAGGGAGGCCGGGGAGCTGTTTTTT
len: 15; j_gene: TRBJ2-7; abundance: NA; v_gene: TRBV7-2; d_gene: TRBD1; CDR3aa: CASSLDGTVSYEQYF; CDR3nt: TGTGCCAGCAGCTTAGATGGGACAGTCTCCTACGAGCAGTACTTC
len: 18; j_gene: TRBJ2-7; abundance: NA; v_gene: TRBV3-1/TRBV3-2; d_gene: NA; CDR3aa: CASSQAGGRLRAPYEQYF; CDR3nt: TGTGCCAGCAGCCAAGCCGGGGGGCGTTTGAGGGCGCCCTACGAGCAGTACTTC
len: 15; j_gene: TRBJ1-1; abundance: NA; v_gene: TRBV5-1; d_gene: NA; CDR3aa: CASSPTQGLNTEAFF; CDR3nt: TGCGCCAGCAGCCCTACTCAGGGCCTGAACACTGAAGCTTTCTTT
len: 16; j_gene: TRBJ2-5; abundance: NA; v_gene: TRBV7-2; d_gene: NA; CDR3aa: CASSSSGTTGFGRQYF; CDR3nt: TGTGCCAGCAGCTCTTCCGGGACCACGGGTTTTGGAAGACAGTACTTC
len: 13; j_gene: TRBJ1-2; abundance: NA; v_gene: TRBV30; d_gene: NA; CDR3aa: CAWTPTGNYGYTF; CDR3nt: TGTGCCTGGACCCCTACAGGGAACTATGGCTACACCTTC
len: 14; j_gene: TRBJ1-6; abundance: NA; v_gene: TRBV21-1; d_gene: NA; CDR3aa: CASVGGSYNSPLHF; CDR3nt: TGTGCCAGCGTAGGTGGCTCCTATAATTCACCCCTCCACTTT
len: 16; j_gene: TRBJ2-6; abundance: NA; v_gene: TRBV9; d_gene: NA; CDR3aa: CASSVATNPGANVLTF; CDR3nt: TGTGCCAGCAGCGTAGCTACGAATCCTGGGGCCAACGTCCTGACTTTC
len: 18; j_gene: TRBJ2-5; abundance: NA; v_gene: TRBV9; d_gene: TRBD2; CDR3aa: CASSGGLAGVLTQETQYF; CDR3nt: TGTGCCAGCAGCGGGGGACTAGCGGGAGTATTGACCCAAGAGACCCAGTACTTC
len: 15; j_gene: TRBJ1-6; abundance: few; v_gene: TRBV10-3; d_gene: NA; CDR3aa: CATIPDLGHGSPLHF; CDR3nt: TGTGCCACTATCCCCGACCTGGGGCACGGTTCACCCCTCCACTTT
len: 16; j_gene: TRBJ2-7; abundance: NA; v_gene: TRBV7-8; d_gene: TRBD2; CDR3aa: CASSSRRLAGLFEQYF; CDR3nt: TGTGCCAGCAGCTCTCGCCGACTAGCGGGATTATTCGAGCAGTACTTC
len: 16; j_gene: TRBJ2-1; abundance: NA; v_gene: TRBV3-1/TRBV3-2; d_gene: TRBD2; CDR3aa: CASSQEPSGVYNEQFF; CDR3nt: TGTGCCAGCAGCCAAGAGCCTAGCGGGGTTTACAATGAGCAGTTCTTC
len: 14; j_gene: TRBJ1-5; abundance: NA; v_gene: TRBV6-2/TRBV6-3; d_gene: TRBD1; CDR3aa: CASSQTGSNQPQHF; CDR3nt: TGTGCCAGCAGCCAGACAGGGTCCAATCAGCCCCAGCATTTT
len: 17; j_gene: TRBJ2-1; abundance: NA; v_gene: TRBV6-2/TRBV6-3; d_gene: NA; CDR3aa: CASSYSKLAFTFDEQFF; CDR3nt: TGTGCCAGCAGTTACTCCAAACTAGCTTTTACTTTCGATGAGCAGTTCTTC
len: 13; j_gene: TRBJ1-2; abundance: NA; v_gene: TRBV12-3/TRBV12-4; d_gene: TRBD1; CDR3aa: CASSSDRGYGYTF; CDR3nt: TGTGCCAGCAGTTCGGACAGGGGGTACGGCTACACCTTC
len: 16; j_gene: TRBJ2-2; abundance: few; v_gene: TRBV5-4; d_gene: TRBD2; CDR3aa: CASSSGLAANTGELFF; CDR3nt: TGTGCCAGCAGCTCCGGACTAGCGGCGAACACCGGGGAGCTGTTTTTT
len: 14; j_gene: TRBJ1-5; abundance: NA; v_gene: TRBV20-1; d_gene: NA; CDR3aa: CSASRGLGNQPQHF; CDR3nt: TGCAGTGCTAGTCGGGGGCTCGGGAATCAGCCCCAGCATTTT
len: 13; j_gene: TRBJ1-2; abundance: few; v_gene: TRBV3-1/TRBV3-2; d_gene: NA; CDR3aa: CASSQGGINGYTF; CDR3nt: TGTGCCAGCAGCCAAGGAGGGATCAATGGCTACACCTTC
len: 14; j_gene: TRBJ2-3; abundance: NA; v_gene: TRBV7-2; d_gene: NA; CDR3aa: CASSPGAYTDTQYF; CDR3nt: TGTGCCAGCAGCCCAGGGGCCTACACAGATACGCAGTATTTT
len: 13; j_gene: TRBJ2-3; abundance: NA; v_gene: TRBV19; d_gene: NA; CDR3aa: CASSIGDTDTQYF; CDR3nt: TGTGCCAGTAGTATTGGTGACACAGATACGCAGTATTTT
len: 17; j_gene: TRBJ1-6; abundance: NA; v_gene: TRBV7-2; d_gene: TRBD1; CDR3aa: CASSFSSGQGANSPLHF; CDR3nt: TGTGCCAGCAGCTTCTCGTCGGGACAGGGGGCTAATTCACCCCTCCACTTT
len: 16; j_gene: TRBJ2-7; abundance: NA; v_gene: TRBV7-2; d_gene: TRBD2; CDR3aa: CASSPGLAGLFYEQYF; CDR3nt: TGTGCCAGCAGCCCGGGACTAGCGGGACTCTTCTACGAGCAGTACTTC
len: 12; j_gene: TRBJ1-6; abundance: few; v_gene: TRBV7-8; d_gene: TRBD1; CDR3aa: CASSRDSSPLHF; CDR3nt: TGTGCCAGCAGCCGGGACAGTTCACCCCTCCACTTT
len: 15; j_gene: TRBJ2-5; abundance: NA; v_gene: TRBV28; d_gene: NA; CDR3aa: CASSLTPPNQETQYF; CDR3nt: TGTGCCAGCAGTTTGACCCCCCCGAACCAAGAGACCCAGTACTTC
len: 17; j_gene: TRBJ2-6; abundance: NA; v_gene: TRBV7-8; d_gene: NA; CDR3aa: CASSPPLRYSGANVLTF; CDR3nt: TGTGCCAGCAGTCCTCCACTACGCTACTCTGGGGCCAACGTCCTGACTTTC
len: 13; j_gene: TRBJ2-7; abundance: NA; v_gene: TRBV5-3; d_gene: NA; CDR3aa: CARTGLRLYEQYF; CDR3nt: TGTGCCAGAACGGGATTGAGGCTCTACGAGCAGTACTTC
len: 17; j_gene: TRBJ2-5; abundance: NA; v_gene: TRBV3-1/TRBV3-2; d_gene: TRBD2; CDR3aa: CASSQGGLAGVGETQYF; CDR3nt: TGTGCCAGCAGCCAAGGCGGGCTAGCGGGAGTAGGTGAGACCCAGTACTTC
len: 13; j_gene: TRBJ2-2; abundance: NA; v_gene: TRBV5-6; d_gene: NA; CDR3aa: CASTTRIPGELFF; CDR3nt: TGTGCCAGCACCACCCGCATCCCCGGGGAGCTGTTTTTT
len: 14; j_gene: TRBJ1-6; abundance: NA; v_gene: TRBV7-2; d_gene: NA; CDR3aa: CASSVNLGDLTLHF; CDR3nt: TGTGCCAGCAGCGTGAACCTGGGCGATCTTACCCTCCACTTT
len: 14; j_gene: TRBJ1-1; abundance: once; v_gene: TRBV11-3; d_gene: NA; CDR3aa: CASSLGGSPTEAFF; CDR3nt: TGTGCCAGCAGCTTAGGCGGATCACCAACTGAAGCTTTCTTT
len: 16; j_gene: TRBJ1-1; abundance: NA; v_gene: TRBV5-4; d_gene: NA; CDR3aa: CASSRGGGGEITEAFF; CDR3nt: TGTGCCAGCAGCCGCGGGGGAGGAGGGGAGATCACTGAAGCTTTCTTT
len: 14; j_gene: TRBJ2-1; abundance: few; v_gene: TRBV5-4; d_gene: NA; CDR3aa: CASSPVGSYNEQFF; CDR3nt: TGTGCCAGCAGCCCCGTAGGCTCCTACAATGAGCAGTTCTTC
len: 16; j_gene: TRBJ2-7; abundance: few; v_gene: TRBV7-9; d_gene: TRBD1; CDR3aa: CASSTLWTGSSYEQYF; CDR3nt: TGTGCCAGCAGCACCCTCTGGACAGGGAGCTCCTACGAGCAGTACTTC
len: 15; j_gene: TRBJ2-3; abundance: few; v_gene: TRBV2; d_gene: TRBD1; CDR3aa: CASSEDRGIADTQYF; CDR3nt: TGTGCCAGCAGTGAGGACAGGGGGATAGCAGATACGCAGTATTTT
len: 13; j_gene: TRBJ2-7; abundance: NA; v_gene: TRBV4-3; d_gene: TRBD1; CDR3aa: CASSQQGATGQYF; CDR3nt: TGCGCCAGCAGCCAGCAGGGGGCAACGGGGCAGTACTTC
len: 14; j_gene: TRBJ2-2; abundance: NA; v_gene: TRBV2; d_gene: TRBD1; CDR3aa: CASRTGVNTGELFF; CDR3nt: TGTGCCAGCAGGACAGGGGTAAACACCGGGGAGCTGTTTTTT
len: 14; j_gene: TRBJ1-4; abundance: NA; v_gene: TRBV10-2; d_gene: NA; CDR3aa: CASSEIGGREKLFF; CDR3nt: TGCGCCAGCAGTGAGATTGGGGGGCGGGAAAAACTGTTTTTT
len: 16; j_gene: TRBJ2-7; abundance: NA; v_gene: TRBV4-3; d_gene: NA; CDR3aa: CASSQAGVAGRDEQYF; CDR3nt: TGCGCCAGCAGCCAAGCCGGAGTGGCAGGTCGGGACGAGCAGTACTTC
len: 14; j_gene: TRBJ2-2; abundance: NA; v_gene: TRBV3-1/TRBV3-2; d_gene: NA; CDR3aa: CASSQALVAGELFF; CDR3nt: TGTGCCAGCAGCCAAGCTCTCGTGGCCGGGGAGCTGTTTTTT
len: 16; j_gene: TRBJ2-3; abundance: NA; v_gene: TRBV5-1; d_gene: NA; CDR3aa: CASSLDGAPATDTQYF; CDR3nt: TGCGCCAGCAGCTTGGACGGGGCCCCGGCCACAGATACGCAGTATTTT
len: 14; j_gene: TRBJ2-5; abundance: NA; v_gene: TRBV5-4; d_gene: NA; CDR3aa: CASSFYGIQETQYF; CDR3nt: TGTGCCAGCAGCTTTTACGGGATCCAAGAGACCCAGTACTTC
len: 12; j_gene: TRBJ2-7; abundance: NA; v_gene: TRBV11-3; d_gene: NA; CDR3aa: CASSLMGDEQYF; CDR3nt: TGTGCCAGCAGCTTAATGGGTGACGAGCAGTACTTC